These 23 T cell receptor beta chains originate from one sample sequenced in a study of cytomegalovirus exposure and HLA in healthy donors. PCR was performed using 60 Vbeta and 13 Jbeta primers. The table came from immunoSEQ multiplex PCR; TCRdb's copy has only in-frame clones and leaves some out. The table shows some 120,000 clones, with 77% occurring only once. The sequenced sample consisted of PBMCs. The receptors shown here come from a woman aged 40 to 50 in good health and CMV-seropositive.

There are a few counts of this clone. V usage is TRBV5-5 and J usage is TRBJ2-1; 7 bases match TRBD2. Germline values: CDR1 SGHKS, CDR2 YYEKEE (reference sequence). V gave up 2 bases and J gave up 6 bases; unmatched junction bases: 5. The CDR3 has 14 residues. DNA of the CDR3: TGTGCCAGCAGCTTCCCCGGACTAGGCAATGAGCAGTTCTTC. Translated, it gives CASSFPGLGNEQFF.

Of note for this clone: Germline is not matched at one junction end, which may reflect a read error. V is TRBV28 and J is TRBJ1-1; 12 nucleotides line up with TRBD1. CDR3 length: 18 residues. The V gene's germline CDR1 is MDHEN and CDR2 SYDVKM. The CDR3 loop is CASSLPPGQGALGTEASF. Here the CDR3 DNA reads TGTGCCAGCAGTCTGCCCCCGGGACAGGGGGCGCTTGGCACTGAAGCTTCCTTT.

The chain carries TRBV14 and TRBJ2-5; TRBD1 aligns across 9 bases. The DNA end favors TRBJ2-7, so the J call may be wrong. This CDR3 contains 16 residues. Germline V CDR1 and CDR2: SGHDN, FVKESK. CDR3 in amino acids: CASSRVTGGEGYEQYF. The CDR3 DNA is TGTGCCAGCAGCCGAGTGACAGGGGGTGAGGGCTACGAGCAGTACTTC.

This chain joins TRBV28 and TRBJ2-1; 7 nucleotides match TRBD2. Unmatched junction bases numbered 3, after V lost 3 bases and J lost 7 bases. From germline, CDR1 is MDHEN and CDR2 SYDVKM. The CDR3 totals 13 residues. The CDR3 spells CASSLGGVNEQFF. CDR3 coding DNA: TGTGCCAGCAGTTTGGGGGGGGTTAATGAGCAGTTCTTC.

This clone appeared a few times. V is TRBV7-3 and J is TRBJ2-2; D is possibly TRBD1 (7 bases). V was cut by 5 bases and J by 4 bases, with 14 bases left in between. CDR1 and CDR2 from the germline V gene are SGHTA and FQGTGA. There are 15 residues in the CDR3. The CDR3 nucleotides are TGTGCCAGCAGCCCAGACAGGGAGGCCACCGGGGAGCTGTTTTTT. This gives the protein CASSPDREATGELFF.

In its sample, this clone was seen a few times. The chain joins TRBV5-1 to TRBJ2-5; 11 bases are a match to TRBD2. The length of the CDR3 is 18 residues. After removal of 5 bases from V and 0 bases from J, the junction contained 12 bases not matched to a gene. From germline, CDR1 is SGHRS and CDR2 YFSETQ. In DNA, the CDR3 is TGCGCCAGCAGATCCGGGACTAGCGGAGTCTTGTACCAAGAGACCCAGTACTTC. This translates into CASRSGTSGVLYQETQYF.

The rearrangement links TRBV18 to TRBJ2-7; 7 bases match TRBD2. V lost 4 bases to trimming and J lost 1 base; unmatched junction nucleotides: 7. Germline CDR1 is KGHSH and CDR2 is LQKENI. CDR3 length: 15 amino acids. The CDR3 is CASSQIAGPSYEQYF. CDR3 DNA sequence: TGTGCCAGCTCACAAATAGCGGGCCCATCCTACGAGCAGTACTTC.

In its sample, this clone was seen a few times. The genes are TRBV29-1 and TRBJ2-5; TRBD2 agrees at 7 bases. The CDR3 runs to 14 residues. Germline loops: CDR1 SQVTM, CDR2 ANQGSEA. Trimming at V came to 4 bases and at J to 4 bases, leaving 9 bases not matched to a gene. CDR3 DNA: TGCAGCGTTGTTGACGGGAGGAGGGGAGAGACCCAGTACTTC. Encoded protein: CSVVDGRRGETQYF.

The V call is TRBV5-1, the J call TRBJ1-3, with D possibly being TRBD1 (6 bases). The V gene's germline CDR1 is SGHRS and CDR2 YFSETQ. The CDR3 loop spans 17 amino acids. Trimming removed 2 bases at V and 1 base at J, with 16 bases between. CDR3 nucleotide sequence: TGCGCCAGCAGCTTAACAGGGCAGAAGGCTTCTGGAAACACCATATATTTT. Translating it yields CASSLTGQKASGNTIYF.

The V and J genes are TRBV19 and TRBJ1-2; D gene unclear. The V and J ends lost 3 bases and 4 bases respectively, with 12 bases between them. The CDR3 is made up of 14 amino acids. The germline V gene has CDR1 LNHDA and CDR2 SQIVND (reference sequence). The CDR3 spells CASSMSGLTYGYTF. DNA for the CDR3: TGTGCCAGTAGTATGAGCGGCTTGACCTATGGCTACACCTTC. The variable domain in full, with the rest retrieved from reference TRBV19 and TRBJ1-2, is DGGITQSPKYLFRKEGQNVTLSCEQNLNHDAMYWYRQDPGQGLRLIYYSQIVNDFQKGDIAEGYSVSREKKESFPLTVTSAQKNPTAFYLCASSMSGLTYGYTFGSGTRLTVV.

V usage is TRBV25-1 and J usage is TRBJ2-2, with 7 positions matching TRBD1. The CDR3 length is 17 residues. Trimming took 1 base from V and 2 from J; bases not matched to a gene: 7. Germline loops: CDR1 MGHDK, CDR2 SYGVNS. The CDR3 DNA is TGTGCCAGCAGTGAATCACCCGGGACAGATAACACCGGGGAGCTGTTTTTT. Protein sequence: CASSESPGTDNTGELFF.

The rearrangement joins TRBV11-2 to TRBJ2-2, with D possibly matching TRBD2 (6 bases). Germline V gives CDR1 SGHAT, CDR2 FQNNGV. Deletions cut 1 base from V and 6 bases from J, with 15 bases between. CDR3 length: 16 residues. DNA of the CDR3: TGTGCCAGCAGCTTAGCAGCGGGTACGAGCGCCGGGGAGCTGTTTTTT. Amino acid sequence: CASSLAAGTSAGELFF. The entire variable domain, with the rest obtained from reference TRBV11-2 and TRBJ2-2, is as follows: EAGVAQSPRYKIIEKRQSVAFWCNPISGHATLYWYQQILGQGPKLLIQFQNNGVVDDSQLPKDRFSAERLKGVDSTLKIQPAKLEDSAVYLCASSLAAGTSAGELFFGEGSRLTVL.

This clone was seen a single time. J is TRBJ2-1 and V is TRBV7-6, with TRBD2 matching 11 bases. J gave up 4 bases and V 4 bases, and 6 bases lay outside the gene matches. The CDR3 is made up of 16 amino acids. Germline V gene lookup returns CDR1 SGHVS and CDR2 FNYEAQ. The CDR3 region has the DNA TGTGCCAGCAGCTATGATCGGACTAGCGGGTACAATGAGCAGTTCTTC. Its translation: CASSYDRTSGYNEQFF.

The chain recombines TRBV2 with TRBJ2-7; a possible D gene is TRBD2 (6 bases). V dropped 8 bases and J dropped 1 base, with 15 bases sitting between them. CDR1 and CDR2 (germline): SNHLY, FYNNEI. This CDR3 has 14 residues. Here the CDR3 reads CASGGWGDSYEQYF. In DNA, the CDR3 is TGTGCCAGCGGGGGGTGGGGGGATTCCTACGAGCAGTACTTC.

This sequence joins TRBV30 and TRBJ1-1; 9 nucleotides agree with TRBD1. The CDR3 has 14 residues. Per the germline V gene, CDR1 is GTSNPN and CDR2 is SVGIG (reference sequence). J gave up 4 bases and V 2 bases, and 5 bases lay outside the gene matches. The DNA for the CDR3 is TGTGCCTGGAGTTCTACAGGGGGCAGCACTGAAGCTTTCTTT. Translating gives CAWSSTGGSTEAFF.

The chain recombines TRBV6-6 with TRBJ2-5; D perhaps matches TRBD1 (6 bases). Matching the DNA end better, TRBJ2-7 makes the J call doubtful. CDR1 is MNHNY, CDR2 SVGAGI, per germline (reference sequence). This CDR3 has 13 amino acids. The CDR3 region has the DNA TGTGCCAGCAGTTCACAGGGAATATCCGAGCAGTACTTC. Its translation: CASSSQGISEQYF.

CDR3 coding DNA: TGTGCCAGTAGTCCACAGACAGGGGCGAGGACTGAAGCTTTCTTT. It encodes CASSPQTGARTEAFF. The genes are TRBV19 and TRBJ1-1; TRBD1 matches at 8 bases. Losses at the gene ends were 5 bases for V and 5 bases for J; bases not matched to a gene: 10. Germline loops: CDR1 LNHDA, CDR2 SQIVND (reference sequence). The CDR3 sequence is 15 residues long.

Here the CDR3 reads CASSLFVTANNEQFF. CDR3 DNA sequence: TGTGCCAGCAGCTTATTCGTGACAGCTAACAATGAGCAGTTCTTC. This chain connects TRBV7-3 to TRBJ2-1; a possible D gene is TRBD1 (5 bases). CDR3 length: 15 residues. Germline V gives CDR1 SGHTA, CDR2 FQGTGA. Between the trimmed V and J ends, which lost 2 bases and 5 bases, there was a span of 13 bases.

This clone came up a few times. The rearrangement joins TRBV9 to TRBJ2-1; 7 bases fit TRBD2. The CDR3 is 14 residues long. With 7 bases clipped from V and 7 bases from J, the junction kept 11 bases outside the gene matches. Germline V lookup: CDR1 SGDLS, CDR2 YYNGEE. CDR3 coding DNA: TGTGCCAGCGGGGAGGGAGCTAACCTGAATGAGCAGTTCTTC. It codes for CASGEGANLNEQFF.

The chain has TRBV19 and TRBJ1-3; D uncertain. Germline values: CDR1 LNHDA, CDR2 SQIVND (reference sequence). The V gene lost 6 bases and the J gene lost 0 bases, with 6 bases spanning the gap. This CDR3 is built from 13 residues. The CDR3 DNA reads TGTGCCAGTAGGTCGGGCTCTGGAAACACCATATATTTT. It translates to CASRSGSGNTIYF.

V and J are TRBV28 and TRBJ2-7; TRBD1 aligns across 8 bases. Germline-derived CDR1 and CDR2 are MDHEN and SYDVKM. J gave up 3 bases and V 4 bases, and 2 bases lay outside the gene matches. The CDR3 runs to 13 residues. The CDR3 region has the DNA TGTGCCAGCAGTTCCACAGGGGGCTACGAGCAGTACTTC. Protein sequence: CASSSTGGYEQYF.

The chain combines TRBV29-1 with TRBJ2-5; possibly TRBD2 for D (6 bases). V lost 1 base, J lost 11 bases, and 14 bases lay in between. This CDR3 is 12 amino acids long. The germline V gene encodes CDR1 SQVTM and CDR2 ANQGSEA. CDR3 coding DNA: TGCAGCGTTGAAGGGGGAGGTGGTGAGCAGTACTTC. Translated: CSVEGGGGEQYF.

This chain connects TRBV6-5 to TRBJ1-2; D may be TRBD1 (5 bases). This CDR3 has 13 residues. The V end lost 6 bases, the J end lost 5 bases, and 13 bases lay between the germline ends. CDR1 is MNHEY, CDR2 SVGAGI, per germline. CDR3 DNA sequence: TGTGCCAGCAGAAGAGGGGACTTTTATGGCTACACCTTC. Its translation: CASRRGDFYGYTF.